The entry that follows covers one T cell receptor beta chain sequence. Its antigen is still unknown. This entry belongs to a study of cytomegalovirus exposure and HLA in healthy donors. General study results and limits: Most TCR sequences were seen very rarely across donors, but some public TCRs occurred in many. Listed as cytomegalovirus-associated were roughly 180 TCR beta chains. Most subjects had HLA-A and HLA-B alleles reportedly predicted accurately by TCR beta sequences.

Both 60 Vbeta primers and 13 Jbeta primers went into the PCR. Assay: immunoSEQ multiplex PCR; the TCRdb copy retains only in-frame clones and omits some. Of approximately 160,000 clones in the sample, approximately 82% were seen once. The source of this sequence is a male donor in good health and CMV-seronegative. The sample taken for sequencing was PBMCs.

CDR3 coding DNA: TGTGCCAGCAGTCCACATGACAGCTACAATGAGCAGTTCTTC. This translates into CASSPHDSYNEQFF. The chain joins TRBV28 to TRBJ2-1, with D possibly being TRBD1 (5 bases). The ends were cut back, 5 bases at V and 3 bases at J, with 11 bases in the middle. The CDR3 has 14 amino acids. Germline-derived CDR1 and CDR2 are MDHEN and SYDVKM.